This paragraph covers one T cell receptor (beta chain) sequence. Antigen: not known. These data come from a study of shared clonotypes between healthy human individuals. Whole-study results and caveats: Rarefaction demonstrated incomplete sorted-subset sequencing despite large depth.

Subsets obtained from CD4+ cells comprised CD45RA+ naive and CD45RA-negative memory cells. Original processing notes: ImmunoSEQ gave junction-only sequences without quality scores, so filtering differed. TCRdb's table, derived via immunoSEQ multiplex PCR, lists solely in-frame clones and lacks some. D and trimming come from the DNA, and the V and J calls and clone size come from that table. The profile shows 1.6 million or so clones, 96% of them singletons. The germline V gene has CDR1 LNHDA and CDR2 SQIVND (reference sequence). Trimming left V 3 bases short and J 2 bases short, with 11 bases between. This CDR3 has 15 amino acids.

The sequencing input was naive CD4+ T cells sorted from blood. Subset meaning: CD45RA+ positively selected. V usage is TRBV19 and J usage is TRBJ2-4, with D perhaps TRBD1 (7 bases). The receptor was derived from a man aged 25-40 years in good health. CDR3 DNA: TGTGCCAGTAGTATGCCAGGGGGGACCAAAAACATTCAGTACTTC. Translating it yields CASSMPGGTKNIQYF.